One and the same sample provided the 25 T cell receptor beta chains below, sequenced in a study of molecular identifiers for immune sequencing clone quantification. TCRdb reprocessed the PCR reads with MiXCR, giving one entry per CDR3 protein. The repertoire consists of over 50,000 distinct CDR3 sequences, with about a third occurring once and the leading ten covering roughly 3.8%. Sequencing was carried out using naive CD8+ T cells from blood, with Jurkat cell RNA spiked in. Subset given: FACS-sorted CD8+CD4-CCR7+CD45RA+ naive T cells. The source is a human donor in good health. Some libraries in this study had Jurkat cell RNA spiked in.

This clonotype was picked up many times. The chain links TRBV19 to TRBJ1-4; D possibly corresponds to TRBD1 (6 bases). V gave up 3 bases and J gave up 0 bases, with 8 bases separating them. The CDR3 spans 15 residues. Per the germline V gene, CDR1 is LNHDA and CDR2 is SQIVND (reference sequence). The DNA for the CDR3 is TGTGCCAGTAGTATTTGGACAGCAACTAATGAAAAACTGTTTTTT. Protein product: CASSIWTATNEKLFF. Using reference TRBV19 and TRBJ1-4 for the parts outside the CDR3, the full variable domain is DGGITQSPKYLFRKEGQNVTLSCEQNLNHDAMYWYRQDPGQGLRLIYYSQIVNDFQKGDIAEGYSVSREKKESFPLTVTSAQKNPTAFYLCASSIWTATNEKLFFGSGTQLSVL.

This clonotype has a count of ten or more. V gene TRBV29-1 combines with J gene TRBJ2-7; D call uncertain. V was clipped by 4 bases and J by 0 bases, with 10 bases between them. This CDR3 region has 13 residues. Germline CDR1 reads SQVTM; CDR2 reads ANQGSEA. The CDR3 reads CSVAGTYSYEQYF. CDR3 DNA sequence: TGCAGCGTTGCGGGCACTTACTCCTACGAGCAGTACTTC.

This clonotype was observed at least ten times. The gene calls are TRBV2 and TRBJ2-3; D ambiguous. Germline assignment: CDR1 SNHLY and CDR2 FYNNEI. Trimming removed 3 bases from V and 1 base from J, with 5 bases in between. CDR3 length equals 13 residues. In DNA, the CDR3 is TGTGCCAGCAGTGAGATGGGCACAGATACGCAGTATTTT. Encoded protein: CASSEMGTDTQYF.

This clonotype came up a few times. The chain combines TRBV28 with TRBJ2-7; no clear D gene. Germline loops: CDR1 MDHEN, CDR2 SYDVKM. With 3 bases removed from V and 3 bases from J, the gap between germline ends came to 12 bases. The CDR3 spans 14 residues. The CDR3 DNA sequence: TGTGCCAGCAGTTTCCCTTCTAGGTACTACGAGCAGTACTTC. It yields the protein CASSFPSRYYEQYF. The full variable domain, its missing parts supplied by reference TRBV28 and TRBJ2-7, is DVKVTQSSRYLVKRTGEKVFLECVQDMDHENMFWYRQDPGLGLRLIYFSYDVKMKEKGDIPEGYSVSREKKERFSLILESASTNQTSMYLCASSFPSRYYEQYFGPGTRLTVT.

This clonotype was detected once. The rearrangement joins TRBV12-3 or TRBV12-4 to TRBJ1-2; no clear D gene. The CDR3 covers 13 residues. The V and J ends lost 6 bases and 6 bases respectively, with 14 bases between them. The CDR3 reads CASRLYSLDGYTF. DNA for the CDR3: TGTGCCAGCAGATTGTATTCGTTGGATGGCTACACCTTC.

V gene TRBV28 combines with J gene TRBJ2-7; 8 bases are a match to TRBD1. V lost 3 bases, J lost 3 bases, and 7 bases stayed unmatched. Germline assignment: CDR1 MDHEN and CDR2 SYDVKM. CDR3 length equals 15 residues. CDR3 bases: TGTGCCAGCAGTTTCGGACAGGGTATCAACTACGAGCAGTACTTC. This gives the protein CASSFGQGINYEQYF.

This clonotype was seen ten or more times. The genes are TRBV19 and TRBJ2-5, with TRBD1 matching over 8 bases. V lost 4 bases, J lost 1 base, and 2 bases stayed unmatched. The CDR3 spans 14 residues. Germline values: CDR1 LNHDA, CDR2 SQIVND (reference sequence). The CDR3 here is CASSTGTGQETQYF. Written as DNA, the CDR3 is TGTGCCAGTAGTACCGGGACAGGCCAAGAGACCCAGTACTTC.

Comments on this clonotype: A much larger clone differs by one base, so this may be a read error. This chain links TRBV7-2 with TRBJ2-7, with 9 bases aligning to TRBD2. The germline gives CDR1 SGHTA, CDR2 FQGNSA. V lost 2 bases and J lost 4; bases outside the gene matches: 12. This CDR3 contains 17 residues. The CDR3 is CASSLSPLSTSGYEQYF. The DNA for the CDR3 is TGTGCCAGCAGCTTATCCCCCCTGTCGACTAGCGGTTACGAGCAGTACTTC.

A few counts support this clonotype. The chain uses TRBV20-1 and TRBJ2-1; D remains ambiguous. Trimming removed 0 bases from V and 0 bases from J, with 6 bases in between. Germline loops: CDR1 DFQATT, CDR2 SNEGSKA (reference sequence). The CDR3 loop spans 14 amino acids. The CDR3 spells CSARDQSSYNEQFF. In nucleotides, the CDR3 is TGCAGTGCTAGAGATCAAAGCTCCTACAATGAGCAGTTCTTC.

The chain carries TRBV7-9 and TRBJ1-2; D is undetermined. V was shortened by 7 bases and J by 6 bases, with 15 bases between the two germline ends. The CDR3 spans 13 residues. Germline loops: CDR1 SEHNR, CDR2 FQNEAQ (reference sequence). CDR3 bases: TGTGCCAGCAACCCCGCCCTTGGGCATGGCTACACCTTC. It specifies CASNPALGHGYTF.

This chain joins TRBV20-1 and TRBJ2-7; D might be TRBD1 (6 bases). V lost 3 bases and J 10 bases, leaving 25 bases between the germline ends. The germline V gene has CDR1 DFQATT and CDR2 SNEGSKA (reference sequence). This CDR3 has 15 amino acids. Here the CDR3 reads CSARVIDRPIFYQYF. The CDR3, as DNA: TGCAGTGCTAGGGTCATTGACAGGCCCATATTCTACCAGTACTTC.

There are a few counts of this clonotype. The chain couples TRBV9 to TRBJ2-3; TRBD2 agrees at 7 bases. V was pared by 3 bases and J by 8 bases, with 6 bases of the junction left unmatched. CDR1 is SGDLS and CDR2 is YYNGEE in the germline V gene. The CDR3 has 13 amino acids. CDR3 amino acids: CASSALTSLTQYF. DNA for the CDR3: TGTGCCAGCAGCGCGCTGACTAGCCTTACGCAGTATTTT.

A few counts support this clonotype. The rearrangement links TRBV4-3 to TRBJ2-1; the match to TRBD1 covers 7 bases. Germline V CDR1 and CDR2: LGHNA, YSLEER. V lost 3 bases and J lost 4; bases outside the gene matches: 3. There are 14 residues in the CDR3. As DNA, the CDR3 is TGCGCCAGCAGCCAGGGGACAGTTTACAATGAGCAGTTCTTC. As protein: CASSQGTVYNEQFF.

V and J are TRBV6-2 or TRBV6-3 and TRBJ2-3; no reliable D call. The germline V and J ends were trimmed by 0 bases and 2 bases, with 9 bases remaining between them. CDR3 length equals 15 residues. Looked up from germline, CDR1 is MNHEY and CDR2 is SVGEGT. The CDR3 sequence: CASSYSRAITDTQYF. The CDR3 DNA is TGTGCCAGCAGTTACTCCCGGGCCATCACAGATACGCAGTATTTT.

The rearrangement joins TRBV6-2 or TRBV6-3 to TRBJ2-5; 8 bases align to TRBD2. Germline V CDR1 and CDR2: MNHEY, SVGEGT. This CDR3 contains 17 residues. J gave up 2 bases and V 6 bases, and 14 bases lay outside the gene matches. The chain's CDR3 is CASRGARLARNQETQYF. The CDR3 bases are TGTGCCAGCAGAGGGGCGCGACTAGCGAGAAATCAAGAGACCCAGTACTTC.

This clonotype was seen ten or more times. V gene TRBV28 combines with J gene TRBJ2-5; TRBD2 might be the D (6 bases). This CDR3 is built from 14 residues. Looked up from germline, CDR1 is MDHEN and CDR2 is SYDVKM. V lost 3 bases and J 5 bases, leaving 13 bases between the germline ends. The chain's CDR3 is CASSLMGGYETQYF. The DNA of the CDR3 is TGTGCCAGCAGTTTGATGGGGGGTTATGAGACCCAGTACTTC.

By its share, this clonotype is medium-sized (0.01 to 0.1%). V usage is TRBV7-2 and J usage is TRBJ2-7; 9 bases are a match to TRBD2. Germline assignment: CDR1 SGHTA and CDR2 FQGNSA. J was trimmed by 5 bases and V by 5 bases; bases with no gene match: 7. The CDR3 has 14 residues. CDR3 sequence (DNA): TGTGCCAGCAGCCCGGGGACTAGCTTGAACGAGCAGTACTTC. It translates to CASSPGTSLNEQYF. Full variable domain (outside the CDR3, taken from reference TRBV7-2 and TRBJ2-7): GAGVSQSPSNKVTEKGKDVELRCDPISGHTALYWYRQSLGQGLEFLIYFQGNSAPDKSGLPSDRFSAERTGGSVSTLTIQRTQQEDSAVYLCASSPGTSLNEQYFGPGTRLTVT.

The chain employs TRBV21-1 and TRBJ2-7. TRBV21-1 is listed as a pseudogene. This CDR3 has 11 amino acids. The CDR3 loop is CASSTPYEQYF. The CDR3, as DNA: TGTGCCAGCAGTACCCCCTACGAGCAGTACTTC.

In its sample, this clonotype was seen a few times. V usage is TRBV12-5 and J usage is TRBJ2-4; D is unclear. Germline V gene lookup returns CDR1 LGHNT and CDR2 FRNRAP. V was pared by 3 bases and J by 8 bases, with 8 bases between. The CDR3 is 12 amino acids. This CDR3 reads CASGFFRYIQYF. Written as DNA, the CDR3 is TGTGCTAGTGGTTTTTTCCGATACATTCAGTACTTC.

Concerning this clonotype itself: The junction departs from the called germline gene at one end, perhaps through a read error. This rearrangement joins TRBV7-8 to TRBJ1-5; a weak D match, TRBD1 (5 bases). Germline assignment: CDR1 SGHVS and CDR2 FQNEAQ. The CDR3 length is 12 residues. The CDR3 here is CASSATGQPQHF. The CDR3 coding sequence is TGCGCCAGCAGCGCAACAGGTCAGCCCCAGCATTTT.

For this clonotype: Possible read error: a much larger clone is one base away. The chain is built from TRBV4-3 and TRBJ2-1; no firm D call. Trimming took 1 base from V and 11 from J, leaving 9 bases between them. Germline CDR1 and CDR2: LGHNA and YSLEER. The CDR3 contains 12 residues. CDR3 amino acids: CASSQVRGKQFF. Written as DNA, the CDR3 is TGCGCCAGCAGCCAAGTACGAGGAAAGCAGTTCTTC.

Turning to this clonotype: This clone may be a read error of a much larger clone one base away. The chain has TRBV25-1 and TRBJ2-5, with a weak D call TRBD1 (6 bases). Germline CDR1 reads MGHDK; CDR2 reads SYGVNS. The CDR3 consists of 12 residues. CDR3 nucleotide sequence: TGTGCCAGCAGGACAGGACAAGAGCCCCAGTACTTC. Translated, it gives CASRTGQEPQYF.

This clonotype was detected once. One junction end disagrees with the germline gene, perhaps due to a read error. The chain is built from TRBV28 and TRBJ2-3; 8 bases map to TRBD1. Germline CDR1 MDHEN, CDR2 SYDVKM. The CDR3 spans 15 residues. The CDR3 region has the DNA TGTGCCAGCAGGCCCGGACAGGGTAGCCCAGATTCGCAGTATTTT. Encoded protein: CASRPGQGSPDSQYF. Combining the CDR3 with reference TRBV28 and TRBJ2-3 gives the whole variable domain DVKVTQSSRYLVKRTGEKVFLECVQDMDHENMFWYRQDPGLGLRLIYFSYDVKMKEKGDIPEGYSVSREKKERFSLILESASTNQTSMYLCASRPGQGSPDSQYFGPGTRLTVL.

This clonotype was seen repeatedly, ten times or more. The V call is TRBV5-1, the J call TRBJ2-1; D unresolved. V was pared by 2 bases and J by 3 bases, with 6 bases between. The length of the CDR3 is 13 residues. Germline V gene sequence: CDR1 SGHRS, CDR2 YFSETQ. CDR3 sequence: CASSFNSYNEQFF. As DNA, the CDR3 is TGCGCCAGCAGCTTTAACAGCTACAATGAGCAGTTCTTC.

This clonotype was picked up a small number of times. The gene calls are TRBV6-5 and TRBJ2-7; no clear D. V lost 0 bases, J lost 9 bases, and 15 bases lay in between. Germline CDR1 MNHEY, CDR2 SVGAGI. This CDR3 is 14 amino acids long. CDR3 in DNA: TGTGCCAGCAGTTACTCTAGCCTCCCTGGGTCGCAGTACTTC. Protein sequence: CASSYSSLPGSQYF.